This TCR beta chain is drawn from a study of T cell repertoires in cytomegalovirus infection. Study details: Selection of CMV epitopes for the study included recently identified HLA-C-restricted and well-studied HLA-B-restricted ones. Matching HLA type and CMV infection were both indicated by public TCR beta signatures. Study observations and caveats: The ex vivo response showed dominance by HLA-C-restricted CMV-specific TCR beta clonotypes. Cumulated frequencies of public TCR beta families served to identify carriers of CMV plus the relevant HLA.

The V gene's germline CDR1 is LGHNA and CDR2 YNFKEQ. CDR3 length: 16 amino acids. V gave up 1 base and J gave up 3 bases; unmatched junction bases: 5. Regarding this clonotype: Its target is not known.

TCRdb independently ran MiXCR on the reads; one entry per CDR3 protein. Altogether fewer than 1,000,000 distinct CDR3 sequences are present, roughly 31% being singletons, with the ten largest covering roughly 13%. The sequences come from cultured CD8+ T cells from PBMCs, collected from culture after CMV antigen stimulation. The sequence came from a human donor in good health (CMV status not recorded). Some clones in this sample may be carry-over from other donors' samples. J is TRBJ2-2 and V is TRBV4-2, with TRBD2 matching over 7 bases. CDR3 in amino acids: CASSQGAGVDTGELFF. The DNA for the CDR3 is TGTGCCAGCAGCCAAGGGGCGGGGGTGGACACCGGGGAGCTGTTTTTT.